This TCR beta chain comes out of a study of CD8 T cells in ankylosing spondylitis. Whole-study findings and limits: Within ankylosing spondylitis blood, a TCR beta motif made up of eight highly homologous variants appeared to be characteristic. Reports say disease-linked clones showed up significantly more in matched ankylosing spondylitis synovial fluid. CD8+ disease-linked clones were present at relatively low frequencies in blood.

Germline CDR1 and CDR2: DFQATT and SNEGSKA (reference sequence). V dropped 5 bases and J dropped 8 bases, with 10 bases sitting between them. This CDR3 is built from 11 residues. Remarks on this clonotype: The antigen is undetermined.

MiXCR was run by TCRdb on the 5' RACE reads, yielding one entry per CDR3 protein. There are about 480,000 distinct CDR3 sequences in the sample; approximately 17% occur only once, and under 1.2% lies in the top ten. This receptor was obtained from a male donor with ankylosing spondylitis. The sequenced sample was blood, either unsorted or a sorted T cell fraction (not recorded which). This chain uses TRBV20-1 with TRBJ2-1; D may be TRBD2 (5 bases). This CDR3 reads CSAYGNHEQFF. In DNA, the CDR3 is TGCAGTGCTTACGGGAATCATGAGCAGTTCTTC.